Below, 10 T cell receptor beta chains from the same sample are listed, as sequenced in a study of T cell clonotyping in hematopoietic cell transplantation. TCRdb keeps only in-frame clones here, not all; method: immunoSEQ multiplex PCR. The table lists 27,000 or so clones, about 94% of them singletons. Sequencing used peripheral blood mononuclear cells. These receptors all stem from a man aged 50-59 years in good health. Some clones in this sample may be carry-over from other donors' samples.

V gene TRBV19 combines with J gene TRBJ1-6, with TRBD1 matching over 7 bases. CDR3 size: 17 residues. The germline V gene encodes CDR1 LNHDA and CDR2 SQIVND (reference sequence). Trimming cost V 5 bases and J 8 bases; bases outside gene matches: 15. This chain's CDR3 is CASSPIEGGNADSPLHF. The CDR3 DNA follows: TGTGCCAGTAGTCCCATCGAAGGGGGCAATGCGGATTCACCCCTCCACTTT.

The genes are TRBV28 and TRBJ2-7; D ambiguous. Germline assignment: CDR1 MDHEN and CDR2 SYDVKM. V was cut by 3 bases and J by 7 bases, with 10 bases left in between. The CDR3 sequence is 12 residues long. The DNA of the CDR3 is TGTGCCAGCAGTTTCTCGGGCGGTGAGCAGTACTTC. Translated, it gives CASSFSGGEQYF.

The chain uses TRBV29-1 and TRBJ1-2; 9 bases map to TRBD1. Trimming cost V 1 base and J 7 bases; bases outside gene matches: 1. The CDR3 extends over 12 amino acids. Germline V gene lookup returns CDR1 SQVTM and CDR2 ANQGSEA. In DNA form, the CDR3 reads TGCAGCGTTGAAGGACAGGGGGGTGGCTACACCTTC. It specifies CSVEGQGGGYTF.

The V and J genes are TRBV5-1 and TRBJ2-5; 11 positions match TRBD1. Trimming removed 4 bases from V and 5 bases from J; junction bases left unmatched: 7. The CDR3 is 15 residues long. The germline V gene encodes CDR1 SGHRS and CDR2 YFSETQ. Written as DNA, the CDR3 is TGCGCCAGCAGCCGGGACAGGGGGAGAGGTGAGACCCAGTACTTC. Translation gives CASSRDRGRGETQYF. The full variable domain, its missing parts supplied by reference TRBV5-1 and TRBJ2-5, is KAGVTQTPRYLIKTRGQQVTLSCSPISGHRSVSWYQQTPGQGLQFLFEYFSETQRNKGNFPGRFSGRQFSNSRSEMNVSTLELGDSALYLCASSRDRGRGETQYFGPGTRLLVL.

CDR3 protein: CASIDRTVNYGYTF. The CDR3 DNA is TGTGCCAGCATCGACCGGACAGTCAACTATGGCTACACCTTC. The genes are TRBV6-6 and TRBJ1-2; a possible D gene is TRBD1 (6 bases). This CDR3 has 14 residues. The germline V gene has CDR1 MNHNY and CDR2 SVGAGI (reference sequence). V was cut by 7 bases and J by 2 bases, with 14 bases left in between.

The J gene is TRBJ1-2, the V gene TRBV2; D is possibly TRBD1 (6 bases). Germline V CDR1 and CDR2: SNHLY, FYNNEI. The V gene lost 8 bases and the J gene lost 3 bases, with 16 bases spanning the gap. There are 14 residues in the CDR3. The chain's CDR3 is CASHGQISYYGYTF. In DNA form, the CDR3 reads TGTGCCAGCCACGGACAGATATCATACTATGGCTACACCTTC.

The chain recombines TRBV21-1 with TRBJ2-7; the table's TRBD1 call for D was not verified on the DNA. TRBV21-1 is listed as a pseudogene. This CDR3 comprises 14 residues. CDR3 residues: CASSKDRGYYEQYF. The CDR3 coding sequence is TGTGCCAGCAGCAAAGACAGGGGGTACTACGAGCAGTACTTC.

The chain employs TRBV2 and TRBJ1-1; D may be TRBD1 (5 bases). Trimming cost V 7 bases and J 5 bases, with 14 bases left between them. The V gene's germline CDR1 is SNHLY and CDR2 FYNNEI. This CDR3 has 13 amino acids. The CDR3 reads CASTDTEGTEAFF. The CDR3 DNA reads as TGTGCCAGCACGGACACCGAGGGAACTGAAGCTTTCTTT.

The chain recombines TRBV5-1 with TRBJ1-1; weak D call: TRBD1 (5 bases). V lost 0 bases, J lost 0 bases, and 12 bases lay in between. Germline CDR1 SGHRS, CDR2 YFSETQ. This CDR3 contains 16 residues. The CDR3 spells CASSLVGPLMNTEAFF. DNA for the CDR3: TGCGCCAGCAGCTTGGTGGGACCGCTTATGAACACTGAAGCTTTCTTT.

The DNA for the CDR3 is TGTGCCTGGAGGGGCCAATTAGGTCAGCCCCAGCATTTT. It codes for CAWRGQLGQPQHF. The chain joins TRBV30 to TRBJ1-5; no clear D. The CDR3 contains 13 residues. Per the germline V gene, CDR1 is GTSNPN and CDR2 is SVGIG (reference sequence). Trimming stripped 3 bases from V and 6 bases from J, with 12 bases between.